The 3 T cell receptor beta chains reported below all come from one sample, sequenced in a study of T and B cells in COVID-19 patients. TRB rearrangements were amplified by multiplex PCR with BIOMED2 TRB-A/B primers. A single record per CDR3 protein comes from TCRdb applying MiXCR to the multiplex PCR reads. The repertoire includes around 5,400 distinct CDR3 sequences, roughly 30% of them detected once, and about 5% sits in the top ten. Blood genomic DNA input for TRB amplification was 250-500 ng. The sample taken for sequencing was blood. These TCRs come from a human donor with active COVID-19.

In this sample, this clonotype turned up a few times. The rearrangement uses TRBV6-1 and TRBJ2-1; 13 bases agree with TRBD2. V lost 3 bases, J lost 4 bases, and 6 bases stayed unmatched. The length of the CDR3 is 17 residues. The germline CDR1 and CDR2 sequences are MNHNS and SASEGT. The CDR3 sequence is CASSDPGLAGLYNEQFF. The DNA for the CDR3 is TGTGCCAGCAGTGACCCGGGACTAGCGGGGTTATACAATGAGCAGTTCTTC.

This clonotype is labeled large (0.1 to 1%). The rearrangement uses TRBV29-1 and TRBJ2-3, with 7 bases that match TRBD1. Germline-derived CDR1 and CDR2 are SQVTM and ANQGSEA. The V gene end was trimmed by 7 bases and the J gene end by 6 bases; junction bases not matched to a gene: 7. This CDR3 has 12 residues. CDR3 protein: CSALTGADTQYF. CDR3 DNA: TGCAGCGCCCTCACAGGGGCCGATACGCAGTATTTT.

The chain links TRBV5-4 to TRBJ2-5; the match to TRBD2 covers 7 bases. J gave up 6 bases and V 4 bases, and 12 bases lay outside the gene matches. This CDR3 region has 15 residues. Germline V gives CDR1 SGHNT, CDR2 YYREEE (reference sequence). The CDR3 is CASSPTGREKQTQYF. The CDR3 nucleotides are TGTGCCAGCAGCCCCACTGGGCGGGAGAAACAGACCCAGTACTTC.